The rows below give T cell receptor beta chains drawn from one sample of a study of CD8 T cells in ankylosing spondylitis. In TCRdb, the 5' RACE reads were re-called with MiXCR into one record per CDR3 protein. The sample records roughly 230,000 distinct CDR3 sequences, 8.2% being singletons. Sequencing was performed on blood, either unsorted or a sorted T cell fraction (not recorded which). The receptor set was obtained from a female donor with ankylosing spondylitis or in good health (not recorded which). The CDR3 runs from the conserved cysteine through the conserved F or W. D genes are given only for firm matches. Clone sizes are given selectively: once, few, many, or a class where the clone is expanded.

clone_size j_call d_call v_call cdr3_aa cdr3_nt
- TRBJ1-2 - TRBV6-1 CASSLRSNYGYTF TGTGCCAGCAGCCTAAGGTCGAACTATGGCTACACCTTC
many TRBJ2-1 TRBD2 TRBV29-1 CSVVSGRLVPYNEQFF TGCAGCGTTGTAAGCGGGAGGTTAGTGCCCTACAATGAGCAGTTCTTC
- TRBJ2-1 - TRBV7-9 CATTEWGEQFF TGTGCCACCACCGAGTGGGGTGAGCAGTTCTTC
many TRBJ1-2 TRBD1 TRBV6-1 CASSRDRGNYGYTF TGTGCCAGCAGCAGGGACAGGGGAAACTATGGCTACACCTTC
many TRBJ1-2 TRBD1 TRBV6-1 CASSQGGPYGYTF TGTGCCAGCAGTCAAGGGGGCCCCTATGGCTACACCTTC
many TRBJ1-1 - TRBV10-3 CAISYRDNTEAFF TGTGCCATCAGTTACAGGGATAACACTGAAGCTTTCTTT
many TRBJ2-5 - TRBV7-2 CASSLIVSGASQETQYF TGTGCCAGCAGCTTAATAGTTTCAGGGGCCTCCCAAGAGACCCAGTACTTC
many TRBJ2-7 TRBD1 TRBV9 CASSVEGQEVYEQYF TGTGCCAGCAGCGTAGAGGGACAGGAGGTCTACGAGCAGTACTTC
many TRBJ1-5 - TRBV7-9 CASSLAEPSNQPQHF TGTGCCAGCAGCTTAGCTGAACCAAGCAATCAGCCCCAGCATTTT
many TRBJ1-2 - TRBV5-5 CASSPTRQQHSGYTF TGTGCCAGCAGCCCCACTAGGCAGCAGCATTCGGGCTACACCTTC
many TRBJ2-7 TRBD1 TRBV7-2 CASSLSGQYYEQYF TGTGCCAGCAGCTTGTCGGGACAGTACTACGAGCAGTACTTC
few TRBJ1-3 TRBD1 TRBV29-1 CSVDLTGAGNTIYF TGCAGCGTTGACCTCACAGGGGCTGGAAACACCATATATTTT
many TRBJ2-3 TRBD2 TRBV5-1 CASSLETGGGTDTQYF TGCGCCAGCAGCTTGGAGACCGGGGGGGGCACAGATACGCAGTATTTT
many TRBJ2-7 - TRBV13 CASSLGVEYEQYF TGTGCCAGCAGCTTAGGGGTAGAGTACGAGCAGTACTTC
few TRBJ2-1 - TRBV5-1 CASSVLRGQANEQFF TGCGCCAGCAGCGTCCTCAGGGGCCAAGCGAATGAGCAGTTCTTC
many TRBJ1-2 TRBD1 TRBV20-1 CSARQGRPGGGYTF TGCAGTGCCCGACAGGGGCGCCCCGGCGGTGGCTACACCTTC
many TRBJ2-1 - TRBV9 CASSVDGRGYNEQFF TGTGCCAGCAGCGTAGATGGCAGAGGTTACAATGAGCAGTTCTTC
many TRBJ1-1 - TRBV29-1 CSVEVPEAFF TGCAGCGTTGAGGTACCTGAAGCTTTCTTT
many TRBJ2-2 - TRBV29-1 CSVVLGVRDTGELFF TGCAGCGTTGTGTTAGGAGTCAGGGACACCGGGGAGCTGTTTTTT
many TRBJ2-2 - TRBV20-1 CSASGFTGELFF TGCAGTGCTAGCGGGTTCACCGGGGAGCTGTTTTTT
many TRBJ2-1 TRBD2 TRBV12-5 CASGGGRARNEQFF TGTGCTAGTGGAGGCGGGAGGGCCAGGAATGAGCAGTTCTTC
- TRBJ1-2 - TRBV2 CASFRGRQSYGYTF TGTGCCAGCTTCCGGGGGAGGCAAAGCTATGGCTACACCTTC
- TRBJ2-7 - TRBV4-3 CASSQDRSGDYEQYF TGCGCCAGCAGCCAAGATCGGTCAGGGGACTACGAGCAGTACTTC
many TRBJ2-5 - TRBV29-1 CSVPHAYQETQYF TGCAGCGTTCCCCATGCGTACCAAGAGACCCAGTACTTC
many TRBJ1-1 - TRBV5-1 CASSLERMVNTEAFF TGCGCCAGCAGCTTGGAACGGATGGTGAACACTGAAGCTTTCTTT
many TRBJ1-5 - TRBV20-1 CSAPRGVRGNQPQHF TGCAGTGCCCCGAGGGGAGTACGCGGCAATCAGCCCCAGCATTTT
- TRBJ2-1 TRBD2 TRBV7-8 CASSLRLAGGFNEQFF TGTGCCAGCAGCTTAAGACTAGCGGGGGGATTCAATGAGCAGTTCTTC
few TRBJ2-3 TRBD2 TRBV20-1 CSARDAGLAGGTDTQYF TGCAGTGCTAGAGATGCCGGACTAGCGGGGGGCACAGATACGCAGTATTTT